Listed below are T cell receptor beta chains from one sample, sequenced in a study of cytomegalovirus exposure and HLA in healthy donors. Sequencing used immunoSEQ multiplex PCR; TCRdb keeps in-frame clones, though not all of them. The sample holds over 150,000 clones, about 68% seen once. Sequencing was carried out using PBMCs. These receptors all come from a man aged 30 to 45 in good health and CMV-seronegative. CDR3s include the opening cysteine and the closing phenylalanine or tryptophan. The D gene is left open where the match is weak. Clone size is given for some rows only: seen once, a few or many times, or a class if the clone is expanded.

CDR3 protein	CDR3 DNA	V gene	J gene	D gene	clone size
CASSYDRETLSNQPQHF	TGTGCTAGCAGTTACGACAGGGAGACTTTAAGCAATCAGCCCCAGCATTTT	TRBV7-7	TRBJ1-5	TRBD1	once
CASREQVGSGNTIYF	TGTGCCAGCAGGGAACAGGTTGGCTCTGGAAACACCATATATTTT	TRBV6-1	TRBJ1-3	-	-
CSVRSRGPYNEQFF	TGCAGCGTTAGGAGTAGGGGGCCCTACAATGAGCAGTTCTTC	TRBV29-1	TRBJ2-1	TRBD1	-
CASSPTSGGAGGELFF	TGTGCCAGCAGCCCAACTAGCGGGGGGGCCGGTGGGGAGCTGTTTTTT	TRBV7-3	TRBJ2-2	TRBD2	-
CATSRGATGSLNEKLFF	TGTGCCACCAGCAGAGGGGCCACGGGGAGCCTTAATGAAAAACTGTTTTTT	TRBV15	TRBJ1-4	-	few
CASSPGLAGGKSTDTQYF	TGTGCCAGCTCACCGGGACTAGCGGGGGGCAAATCAACAGATACGCAGTATTTT	TRBV18	TRBJ2-3	TRBD2	-
CSLRGAYGYTF	TGCAGCCTGCGGGGGGCCTATGGCTACACCTTC	TRBV29-1	TRBJ1-2	-	-
CASSLVPERYSYNEQFF	TGCGCCAGCAGCTTGGTCCCTGAGCGGTATTCCTACAATGAGCAGTTCTTC	TRBV5-1	TRBJ2-1	-	-
CASSPRLGGAGTGELFF	TGTGCCAGCAGTCCAAGATTAGGGGGGGCGGGCACCGGGGAGCTGTTTTTT	TRBV4-2	TRBJ2-2	-	-
CASSATSGSSYEQYF	TGTGCCAGCAGCGCGACTAGCGGGAGCTCCTACGAGCAGTACTTC	TRBV9	TRBJ2-7	TRBD2	once
CASSRSTGSNEKLFF	TGCGCCAGCAGCCGTTCGACTGGGAGTAATGAAAAACTGTTTTTT	TRBV5-1	TRBJ1-4	-	-
CASSFGRNTIYF	TGTGCCAGCAGTTTTGGCCGAAACACCATATATTTT	TRBV28	TRBJ1-3	-	few
CASSKGTVVTGELFF	TGTGCCAGCAGCAAGGGGACAGTCGTTACCGGGGAGCTGTTTTTT	TRBV21-1	TRBJ2-2	-	-
CASSSRGGWTDSYEQYF	TGTGCCAGCAGCTCCCGGGGGGGGTGGACTGACTCCTACGAGCAGTACTTC	TRBV7-8	TRBJ2-7	TRBD2	-
CACLRGGYEQYF	TGTGCCTGCCTTAGAGGGGGCTACGAGCAGTACTTC	TRBV30	TRBJ2-7	-	-
CASSPGHLAYEQYF	TGTGCCAGCAGCCCCGGACACCTCGCCTACGAGCAGTACTTC	TRBV11-2	TRBJ2-7	-	-
CASSSSGGRETQYF	TGCGCCAGCAGCTCTTCGGGGGGCCGAGAGACCCAGTACTTC	TRBV5-1	TRBJ2-5	-	-
CASSYVEASTDTQYF	TGTGCCAGCAGTTACGTCGAGGCCAGCACAGATACGCAGTATTTT	TRBV6-5	TRBJ2-3	-	once
CASSLVVWEYTEAFF	TGTGCCAGCAGCTTAGTTGTCTGGGAGTATACTGAAGCTTTCTTT	TRBV11-2	TRBJ1-1	-	-
CSVVLAGGGETQYF	TGCAGCGTTGTCCTAGCGGGGGGCGGGGAGACCCAGTACTTC	TRBV29-1	TRBJ2-5	TRBD2	-
CASSDGTPNQPQHF	TGCGCCAGCAGCGACGGGACACCCAATCAGCCCCAGCATTTT	TRBV5-1	TRBJ1-5	-	-
CASSDSSKGSVDTQYF	TGTGCCAGCAGTGACTCGAGTAAAGGGAGTGTGGATACGCAGTATTTT	TRBV6-4	TRBJ2-3	-	-
CASSAWDTNEETQYF	TGTGCCAGCAGCGCATGGGACACGAACGAAGAGACCCAGTACTTC	TRBV7-9	TRBJ2-5	-	-
CASSPPSRSSYEQYF	TGTGCCAGCTCACCACCTTCACGGTCATCCTACGAGCAGTACTTC	TRBV18	TRBJ2-7	-	-
CASSPPSRGSAGANVLTF	TGTGCCAGCTCACCACCGAGCAGGGGGTCGGCTGGGGCCAACGTCCTGACTTTC	TRBV18	TRBJ2-6	TRBD1	-
CASSRQVQSTDTQYF	TGTGCCAGCAGCCGACAGGTCCAAAGCACAGATACGCAGTATTTT	TRBV5-8	TRBJ2-3	-	-
CASSPTGGQTQYF	TGTGCCAGCAGCCCAACGGGGGGACAGACCCAGTACTTC	TRBV11-3	TRBJ2-5	TRBD2	-
CASSSGQAEHEQYF	TGCGCCAGCAGCTCGGGACAGGCGGAACACGAGCAGTACTTC	TRBV5-1	TRBJ2-7	TRBD1	once
CASSQGQSTDTQYF	TGTGCCAGCAGCCAAGGACAGAGCACAGATACGCAGTATTTT	TRBV11-3	TRBJ2-3	-	-
CASSRDYPYEQYF	TGTGCCAGCAGTCGTGACTACCCCTACGAGCAGTACTTC	TRBV6-5	TRBJ2-7	-	few
CSVEGDNYGYTF	TGCAGCGTTGAGGGCGATAACTATGGCTACACCTTC	TRBV29-1	TRBJ1-2	-	-
CASRDFLMSGQNTEAFF	TGTGCCAGCAGAGACTTTCTGATGAGTGGCCAGAACACTGAAGCTTTCTTT	TRBV28	TRBJ1-1	-	-
CASSLNGGSYEQYF	TGTGCCAGCAGTTTAAACGGAGGCTCCTACGAGCAGTACTTC	TRBV27	TRBJ2-7	-	-
CASSLAGRGMVRNEQFF	TGTGCCAGCAGCTTGGCCGGAAGGGGAATGGTGCGCAATGAGCAGTTCTTC	TRBV5-6	TRBJ2-1	-	-
CASSAGTSGGARTDTQYF	TGTGCCAGCAGCGCCGGGACTAGCGGGGGGGCCCGTACAGATACGCAGTATTTT	TRBV9	TRBJ2-3	TRBD2	-
CATSGSFGGEQYF	TGTGCCACCAGCGGGAGCTTCGGGGGGGAGCAGTATTTT	TRBV15	TRBJ2-3	TRBD2	-
CASRATGLREKLFF	TGTGCCAGCAGAGCGACAGGGTTACGGGAAAAACTGTTTTTT	TRBV2	TRBJ1-4	TRBD1	-
CASSRQGSNEKLFF	TGTGCCAGCAGCCGACAGGGGTCTAATGAAAAACTGTTTTTT	TRBV28	TRBJ1-4	TRBD1	-
CASTTTGTDTQYF	TGTGCCAGTACGACCACAGGGACAGATACGCAGTATTTT	TRBV19	TRBJ2-3	-	-
CASSLPLLAGDNEQFF	TGCGCCAGCAGCTTGCCCCTGTTAGCGGGGGACAATGAGCAGTTCTTC	TRBV5-1	TRBJ2-1	TRBD2	-
CASSSTQGYEQYF	TGCGCCAGCAGCTCCACCCAGGGCTACGAGCAGTACTTC	TRBV5-1	TRBJ2-7	-	-
CASRGPGTETDTQYF	TGTGCCAGCAGGGGGCCCGGGACTGAAACAGATACGCAGTATTTT	TRBV28	TRBJ2-3	-	-
CASSQESDSYEQYF	TGTGCCAGCAGCCAAGAGTCAGACTCCTACGAGCAGTACTTC	TRBV4-2	TRBJ2-7	-	-
CASSPSGGAAGTQYF	TGTGCCAGCAGTCCAAGCGGGGGGGCCGCCGGTACGCAGTATTTT	TRBV6-5	TRBJ2-3	TRBD2	-
CASSKGLAGWSSYNEQFF	TGTGCCAGCAGCAAGGGACTAGCGGGGTGGAGCTCCTACAATGAGCAGTTCTTC	TRBV7-2	TRBJ2-1	TRBD2	-
CASSPLLASGGKETQYF	TGTGCCAGCAGCCCCCTTCTGGCTAGCGGGGGGAAAGAGACCCAGTACTTC	TRBV5-4	TRBJ2-5	TRBD2	once
CASSLTGMGAFF	TGTGCCAGCAGTTTAACAGGGATGGGAGCTTTCTTT	TRBV28	TRBJ1-1	-	-
CASSLAGLAGGSVYNEQFF	TGTGCCAGCAGCTTAGCGGGACTAGCGGGGGGTTCCGTCTACAATGAGCAGTTCTTC	TRBV7-2	TRBJ2-1	TRBD2	few
CASSGYQGQPQHF	TGTGCCAGTAGCGGATATCAGGGTCAGCCCCAGCATTTT	TRBV19	TRBJ1-5	-	-
CASSPGGQESYGYTF	TGTGCCAGCTCACCAGGGGGACAGGAGTCCTATGGCTACACCTTC	TRBV18	TRBJ1-2	TRBD1	-
CASSPNFYEQYF	TGTGCCAGCAGCCCAAATTTCTACGAGCAGTACTTC	TRBV7-2	TRBJ2-7	-	-
CASSQLGTGGNEQYF	TGCGCCAGCAGCCAATTAGGGACAGGGGGCAACGAGCAGTACTTC	TRBV4-3	TRBJ2-7	TRBD1	few
CATSRGDRAYEQYF	TGTGCCACCAGCAGAGGGGACAGGGCCTACGAGCAGTACTTC	TRBV15	TRBJ2-7	TRBD1	-
CASSITGSEAFF	TGTGCCAGTAGTATAACGGGGAGTGAAGCTTTCTTT	TRBV19	TRBJ1-1	-	-